The 27 T cell receptor beta chains presented below share a single source sample, sequenced in a study of blood T cell repertoires in COVID-19. Clones were sequenced by immunoSEQ multiplex PCR, and TCRdb holds only the in-frame ones, with some missing. The sample lists 140,000 or so clones, roughly four fifths occurring once. Sequencing input: peripheral blood. The receptors were sampled from an elderly woman with acute or convalescent COVID-19.

This clone was seen only a few times. The rearrangement joins TRBV3-1 (or the pseudogene TRBV3-2) to TRBJ2-7; possible D gene TRBD2, 6 bases. The CDR3 consists of 17 residues. V was clipped by 4 bases and J by 0 bases, with 19 bases between them. The germline gives CDR1 LGHDT, CDR2 YNNKEL (reference sequence). The CDR3 coding sequence is TGTGCCAGCAGCCGATCCGGAGGGCGGCTGAGCTCCTACGAGCAGTACTTC. It specifies CASSRSGGRLSSYEQYF.

This sequence joins TRBV7-8 and TRBJ1-2; 8 bases match TRBD1. The trim removed 5 bases at V and 7 bases at J, leaving 12 bases unmatched. From germline, CDR1 is SGHVS and CDR2 FQNEAQ. CDR3 length equals 15 residues. This CDR3 is CASSLRPTGASGYTF. Here the CDR3 DNA reads TGTGCCAGCAGCCTACGACCGACAGGGGCAAGTGGCTACACCTTC.

This sequence joins TRBV18 and TRBJ1-2; 10 bases fit TRBD1. V gave up 4 bases and J gave up 5 bases; unmatched junction bases: 7. Germline CDR1 reads KGHSH; CDR2 reads LQKENI. The CDR3 sequence is 15 residues long. The CDR3 sequence is CASSREGQGIYGYTF. The CDR3 DNA reads TGTGCCAGCTCACGAGAGGGACAGGGGATTTATGGCTACACCTTC.

V usage is TRBV25-1 and J usage is TRBJ1-2; TRBD1 agrees at 8 bases. After removal of 4 bases from V and 6 bases from J, the junction contained 4 bases not matched to a gene. Germline lookup yields CDR1 MGHDK and CDR2 SYGVNS. The CDR3 length is 13 residues. The CDR3 sequence is CASSGQGIDGYTF. CDR3 DNA: TGTGCCAGCAGTGGACAGGGGATAGATGGCTACACCTTC.

The chain couples TRBV9 to TRBJ2-7; a weak D match, TRBD1 (5 bases). The CDR3 covers 14 residues. Germline V gene data show CDR1 as SGDLS and CDR2 as YYNGEE. Trimming left V 3 bases short and J 3 bases short, with 13 bases between. This chain's CDR3 is CASSAQVAGYEQYF. The CDR3 region has the DNA TGTGCCAGCAGCGCACAGGTCGCAGGCTACGAGCAGTACTTC.

The rearrangement joins TRBV6-5 to TRBJ2-7, with 9 bases identical to TRBD2. Germline V lookup: CDR1 MNHEY, CDR2 SVGAGI. The V and J ends lost 7 bases and 2 bases, in that order; junction bases with no gene match: 9. This CDR3 spans 15 amino acids. CDR3 protein: CASNPRRGGPYEQYF. The CDR3 nucleotides read TGTGCCAGCAACCCCCGGCGGGGGGGCCCCTACGAGCAGTACTTC.

This chain uses TRBV6-6 with TRBJ1-3; 7 bases are shared with TRBD1. This CDR3 is 14 amino acids long. The junction had 6 bases not matched to a gene; V was cut back by 10 bases and J by 0 bases. CDR1 and CDR2 (germline): MNHNY, SVGAGI (reference sequence). In DNA, the CDR3 is TGTGCCACCTCTACAGGGGACTCTGGAAACACCATATATTTT. Amino acids: CATSTGDSGNTIYF.

This rearrangement joins TRBV3-1 (or the pseudogene TRBV3-2) to TRBJ2-7; no clear D. This CDR3 has 12 amino acids. Trimming took off 8 bases at V and 4 bases at J, with 12 bases between the two ends. CDR1 LGHDT and CDR2 YNNKEL come from the germline V gene (reference sequence). The DNA for the CDR3 is TGTGCCAGCGAAGGATCAGGTTACGAGCAGTACTTC. The encoded protein is CASEGSGYEQYF.

DNA for the CDR3: TGTGCCAGTAGTATAGTACAGGGGTTCGCAGATACGCAGTATTTT. Protein sequence: CASSIVQGFADTQYF. The rearrangement joins TRBV19 to TRBJ2-3; 7 bases match TRBD1. CDR3 length: 15 residues. The ends lost 1 base at V and 4 bases at J; junction bases unmatched: 5. Germline V CDR1 and CDR2: LNHDA, SQIVND (reference sequence).

J is TRBJ2-3 and V is TRBV7-3; D perhaps matches TRBD2 (5 bases). Germline CDR1 is SGHTA and CDR2 is FQGTGA. V dropped 0 bases and J dropped 2 bases, with 9 bases sitting between them. This CDR3 region has 15 residues. The CDR3 sequence is CASSLTGSPTDTQYF. CDR3 bases: TGTGCCAGCAGCTTAACGGGGAGCCCCACAGATACGCAGTATTTT.

J is TRBJ1-2 and V is TRBV3-1 (or the pseudogene TRBV3-2), with TRBD1 identical over 9 bases. The CDR3 loop spans 18 amino acids. Germline V lookup: CDR1 LGHDT, CDR2 YNNKEL (reference sequence). Trimming took 5 bases from V and 1 from J; bases not matched to a gene: 14. CDR3 DNA sequence: TGTGCCAGCAGCTTCTCATCCGGGACAGGGACGATTAACTATGGCTACACCTTC. This translates into CASSFSSGTGTINYGYTF.

The gene calls are TRBV19 and TRBJ2-3, with TRBD1 identical over 9 bases. With 3 bases clipped from V and 4 bases from J, the junction kept 2 bases outside the gene matches. This CDR3 is built from 14 residues. Germline CDR1 and CDR2: LNHDA and SQIVND (reference sequence). The CDR3 DNA follows: TGTGCCAGTAGTATCGGGACAGGGTCAGATACGCAGTATTTT. It translates to CASSIGTGSDTQYF.

V and J are TRBV29-1 and TRBJ2-3; TRBD2 agrees at 10 bases. This CDR3 spans 16 amino acids. The V gene end was trimmed by 5 bases and the J gene end by 3 bases; junction bases not matched to a gene: 11. From germline, CDR1 is SQVTM and CDR2 ANQGSEA. The CDR3 loop reads CSVKKGSGGATDTQYF. The DNA for the CDR3 is TGCAGCGTTAAAAAAGGAAGCGGGGGGGCAACAGATACGCAGTATTTT.

At least ten counts were recorded for this clone. The chain combines TRBV6-1 with TRBJ1-3, with a tentative D call TRBD1 (5 bases). The CDR3 runs 15 residues. Looked up from germline, CDR1 is MNHNS and CDR2 is SASEGT. The ends were cut back, 1 base at V and 4 bases at J, with 11 bases in the middle. The CDR3 DNA reads as TGTGCCAGCAGTGAAGTCGGAGGGGCGGGAAACACCATATATTTT. Translated, it gives CASSEVGGAGNTIYF.

The V call is TRBV14, the J call TRBJ1-2, with 7 bases identical to TRBD1. This CDR3 region has 15 residues. V gave up 0 bases and J gave up 7 bases; unmatched junction bases: 8. Looked up from germline, CDR1 is SGHDN and CDR2 is FVKESK. CDR3 loop: CASSQDHRGRTGYTF. In DNA form, the CDR3 reads TGTGCCAGCAGCCAAGACCACAGGGGAAGGACTGGCTACACCTTC.

J is TRBJ2-5 and V is TRBV4-2; 8 bases align to TRBD1. This CDR3 is built from 13 residues. V shed 6 bases, J shed 8 bases, and the junction held 8 bases outside the gene matches. Per the germline V gene, CDR1 is LGHNA and CDR2 is YNFKEQ. The CDR3 here is CASSLDRVGTQYF. The CDR3 coding sequence is TGTGCCAGCAGTCTGGACAGGGTAGGAACCCAGTACTTC.

Regarding this clone: Germline and junction disagree at one end, which may indicate a read error. The chain carries TRBV6-5 and TRBJ1-6; no clear D gene. The CDR3 length is 15 residues. CDR1 is MNHEY and CDR2 is SVGAGI in the germline V gene. The CDR3 bases are TGTGCCGGCAGAACCACAGCTACGGATAATTCACCCCTCCACTTT. It translates to CAGRTTATDNSPLHF.

The gene calls are TRBV30 and TRBJ1-2; D is uncertain. The V and J ends lost 2 bases and 3 bases respectively, with 10 bases between them. This CDR3 has 13 amino acids. Germline lookup yields CDR1 GTSNPN and CDR2 SVGIG (reference sequence). CDR3 protein: CAWSSYADYGYTF. The CDR3 DNA sequence: TGTGCCTGGAGTAGTTACGCGGACTATGGCTACACCTTC.

This clone came up once. The chain links TRBV15 to TRBJ1-2; 11 nucleotides match TRBD1. This CDR3 is built from 20 residues. The V gene's germline CDR1 is LNHNV and CDR2 YYDKDF (reference sequence). The V and J ends lost 5 bases and 3 bases, in that order; junction bases with no gene match: 20. CDR3 coding DNA: TGTGCCACCAGCCCCTGGACAGGGGGCGGATCCTCCTCGGGGGACTATGGCTACACCTTC. Translating it yields CATSPWTGGGSSSGDYGYTF.

This clone appeared once. J is TRBJ1-2 and V is TRBV29-1; 8 positions match TRBD1. V lost 6 bases to trimming and J lost 4 bases; unmatched junction nucleotides: 13. This CDR3 spans 15 amino acids. Per the germline V gene, CDR1 is SQVTM and CDR2 is ANQGSEA. CDR3 nucleotide sequence: TGCAGCGTCCCATCTATCCGGACAGGGAGCTATGGCTACACCTTC. This sequence encodes CSVPSIRTGSYGYTF.

The V gene is TRBV5-1, the J gene TRBJ2-5, with unresolved D. This CDR3 contains 15 residues. Trimming removed 6 bases at V and 1 base at J, with 16 bases between. Looked up from germline, CDR1 is SGHRS and CDR2 is YFSETQ. The CDR3 spells CASTRLTQAQETQYF. In DNA form, the CDR3 reads TGCGCCAGCACCCGACTTACCCAAGCCCAAGAGACCCAGTACTTC.

The chain joins TRBV9 to TRBJ1-2; 10 bases match TRBD1. Germline loops: CDR1 SGDLS, CDR2 YYNGEE. V shed 3 bases and J 4 bases; nucleotides not matched to a gene: 0. The CDR3 runs 13 residues. The CDR3 DNA reads as TGTGCCAGCAGCGGGGACAGGGGCTATGGCTACACCTTC. As protein: CASSGDRGYGYTF.

The rearrangement joins TRBV2 to TRBJ1-4, with a weak D call TRBD1 (5 bases). CDR3 length equals 11 residues. Germline V gene lookup returns CDR1 SNHLY and CDR2 FYNNEI. Trimming pared 8 bases from V and 6 bases from J, leaving 7 bases between. CDR3 protein: CASSRDEKLFF. The CDR3 DNA follows: TGTGCCAGCTCCAGGGATGAAAAACTGTTTTTT.

The chain combines TRBV5-1 with TRBJ2-1; a possible D gene is TRBD1 (6 bases). Trimming pared 1 base from V and 6 bases from J, leaving 11 bases between. Germline V CDR1 and CDR2: SGHRS, YFSETQ. There are 14 residues in the CDR3. This CDR3 is CASSLSGDGNEQFF. In nucleotides, the CDR3 is TGCGCCAGCAGCTTGTCAGGGGATGGCAATGAGCAGTTCTTC.

The gene calls are TRBV9 and TRBJ1-4; tentative D call: TRBD1 (5 bases). The germline gives CDR1 SGDLS, CDR2 YYNGEE. V gave up 7 bases and J gave up 4 bases, with 14 bases separating them. This CDR3 comprises 14 residues. The CDR3 reads CASGRDDLNEKLFF. Written as DNA, the CDR3 is TGTGCCAGCGGGAGGGACGATCTTAATGAAAAACTGTTTTTT. Together with reference TRBV9 and TRBJ1-4, the CDR3 gives the full variable domain: DSGVTQTPKHLITATGQRVTLRCSPRSGDLSVYWYQQSLDQGLQFLIQYYNGEERAKGNILERFSAQQFPDLHSELNLSSLELGDSALYFCASGRDDLNEKLFFGSGTQLSVL.

The gene calls are TRBV27 and TRBJ1-1; 7 bases match TRBD1. Trimming cost V 0 bases and J 4 bases; bases outside gene matches: 5. Looked up from germline, CDR1 is MNHEY and CDR2 is SMNVEV (reference sequence). This CDR3 has 15 residues. CDR3 in amino acids: CASSLSGRGATEAFF. Written as DNA, the CDR3 is TGTGCCAGCAGTTTATCGGGCAGGGGGGCCACTGAAGCTTTCTTT.

The chain uses TRBV7-7 and TRBJ2-3; 10 positions match TRBD1. V dropped 5 bases and J dropped 4; count of bases not matched to a gene: 6. Germline loops: CDR1 SSHAT, CDR2 FNYEAQ (reference sequence). The CDR3 spans 15 residues. CDR3 sequence reads: CASSHGTGVSDTQYF. The CDR3 region has the DNA TGTGCCAGCAGCCACGGGACAGGGGTTTCAGATACGCAGTATTTT.